The entry below describes one TCR beta chain. Its antigen is undetermined. These data belong to a study of OX40 agonist ivuxolimab in advanced cancers. At the level of the study: Every patient in dose escalation had hepatocellular carcinoma, melanoma, renal cell or head and neck cancer. Partial responses were achieved by three patients, one with hepatocellular carcinoma and two with cutaneous melanoma.

TCRdb's table, derived via immunoSEQ multiplex PCR, lists solely in-frame clones and lacks some. Here the sample spans tens of thousands of clones, 90% to 95% being singletons. Study-wide points: There were, on average, more expanded clones in CD8+ T cells than in CD4+. The CD4+ and CD8+ T cells in the blood had expanded clonally by week 6 at 0.1 to 3.0 mg/kg.

The CDR3 covers 14 residues. Per germline, CDR1 LGHNA and CDR2 YSLEER. Trimming took off 0 bases at V and 0 bases at J, with 5 bases between the two ends. Material: CD4+ or CD8+ T cells sorted from blood, obtained in a trial of the OX40 agonist ivuxolimab. The rearrangement links TRBV4-3 to TRBJ1-1; D is uncertain. This receptor was identified in an adult with an advanced solid tumor such as melanoma, head and neck, liver or kidney cancer. As DNA, the CDR3 is TGCGCCAGCAGCCAAGATACGGTGAACACTGAAGCTTTCTTT. Amino acid sequence: CASSQDTVNTEAFF.